The 8 T cell receptor beta chains below come from one sample, sequenced in a study of T-cell reconstitution after alpha-beta-depleted transplantation in children. Researchers prepared the TCRbeta library using unique molecular identifiers, the study reports. From the PCR reads, TCRdb called clonotypes with MiXCR, one entry per CDR3 protein. Of fewer than 700,000 distinct CDR3 sequences listed, 10% to 15% are singletons. The specimen was PBMCs, mostly from graft donor cells, collected 360 days after TCRalphabeta/CD19-depleted stem cell transplant. The origin of the receptors is a male patient between 5 and 17 years old who had a stem cell transplant for acute myeloid leukemia, so the T cells may come from the graft donor.

This clonotype has only a few counts. The chain carries TRBV5-1 and TRBJ2-3; TRBD2 aligns across 9 bases. The CDR3 sequence is 14 residues long. Per the germline V gene, CDR1 is SGHRS and CDR2 is YFSETQ. V trimming: 5 bases; J trimming: 9 bases; junction bases outside the gene matches: 10. CDR3 residues: CASSRGRGVKTQYF. In DNA form, the CDR3 reads TGCGCCAGCAGTCGCGGGAGGGGGGTGAAAACGCAGTATTTT.

This clonotype has only a few counts. This chain joins TRBV7-3 and TRBJ2-2, with D uncertain. CDR3 length: 13 amino acids. Per the germline V gene, CDR1 is SGHTA and CDR2 is FQGTGA. V lost 5 bases and J 7 bases, leaving 11 bases between the germline ends. CDR3 loop: CASSTTGGGELFF. The CDR3 nucleotides read TGTGCCAGCAGCACTACCGGTGGCGGGGAGCTGTTTTTT.

This clonotype occurred many times. The CDR3 nucleotides are TGTGCCAGTAACCCTCAGGACAGGACCGGGGAGCTGTTTTTT. Translated, it gives CASNPQDRTGELFF. The chain joins TRBV19 to TRBJ2-2; 7 nucleotides align to TRBD1. Unmatched junction bases numbered 7, after V lost 7 bases and J lost 5 bases. Germline loops: CDR1 LNHDA, CDR2 SQIVND (reference sequence). The CDR3 has 14 residues.

The rearrangement joins TRBV7-9 to TRBJ1-5, with TRBD1 matching 9 bases. V shed 5 bases, J shed 5 bases, and the junction held 7 bases outside the gene matches. Germline CDR1 reads SEHNR; CDR2 reads FQNEAQ (reference sequence). The CDR3 totals 15 residues. The CDR3 here is CASSRGQGGHQPQHF. In DNA form, the CDR3 reads TGTGCCAGCAGCAGGGGACAGGGAGGGCATCAGCCCCAGCATTTT.

This clonotype was recorded at least ten times. CDR3 sequence reads: CASSLGGRIAYEQYF. In nucleotides, the CDR3 is TGTGCCAGCAGTTTAGGGGGCCGTATCGCGTACGAGCAGTACTTC. The rearrangement uses TRBV12-3 or TRBV12-4 and TRBJ2-7, with D perhaps matching TRBD1 (5 bases). The V gene lost 1 base and the J gene lost 4 bases, with 14 bases spanning the gap. The CDR3 consists of 15 residues.

This clonotype has just one count. This rearrangement joins TRBV9 to TRBJ2-6; TRBD2 agrees at 9 bases. The CDR3 covers 18 residues. Per the germline V gene, CDR1 is SGDLS and CDR2 is YYNGEE. J lost 0 bases, V lost 0 bases, and 4 bases had no gene match. CDR3 residues: CASSVETSGYSGANVLTF. The CDR3 coding sequence is TGTGCCAGCAGCGTAGAAACTAGCGGGTACTCTGGGGCCAACGTCCTGACTTTC.

This clonotype came up many times. The V call is TRBV11-1, the J call TRBJ2-1; D possibly corresponds to TRBD1 (6 bases). The CDR3 extends over 14 amino acids. Germline assignment: CDR1 SGHAT and CDR2 FQDESV (reference sequence). Between the trimmed V and J ends, which lost 5 bases and 3 bases, there was a span of 11 bases. CDR3 sequence (DNA): TGTGCCAGCAGCCCCGAGACAGGCTACAATGAGCAGTTCTTC. Translated, it gives CASSPETGYNEQFF.

V is TRBV7-2 and J is TRBJ1-2; 8 bases map to TRBD1. The germline gives CDR1 SGHTA, CDR2 FQGNSA. This CDR3 comprises 16 residues. The ends lost 5 bases at V and 0 bases at J; junction bases unmatched: 8. In DNA, the CDR3 is TGTGCCAGCAGCCAACCCGACAGGGGACCTAACTATGGCTACACCTTC. Translating gives CASSQPDRGPNYGYTF. The variable domain in full, completed from reference TRBV7-2 and TRBJ1-2, reads GAGVSQSPSNKVTEKGKDVELRCDPISGHTALYWYRQSLGQGLEFLIYFQGNSAPDKSGLPSDRFSAERTGGSVSTLTIQRTQQEDSAVYLCASSQPDRGPNYGYTFGSGTRLTVV.